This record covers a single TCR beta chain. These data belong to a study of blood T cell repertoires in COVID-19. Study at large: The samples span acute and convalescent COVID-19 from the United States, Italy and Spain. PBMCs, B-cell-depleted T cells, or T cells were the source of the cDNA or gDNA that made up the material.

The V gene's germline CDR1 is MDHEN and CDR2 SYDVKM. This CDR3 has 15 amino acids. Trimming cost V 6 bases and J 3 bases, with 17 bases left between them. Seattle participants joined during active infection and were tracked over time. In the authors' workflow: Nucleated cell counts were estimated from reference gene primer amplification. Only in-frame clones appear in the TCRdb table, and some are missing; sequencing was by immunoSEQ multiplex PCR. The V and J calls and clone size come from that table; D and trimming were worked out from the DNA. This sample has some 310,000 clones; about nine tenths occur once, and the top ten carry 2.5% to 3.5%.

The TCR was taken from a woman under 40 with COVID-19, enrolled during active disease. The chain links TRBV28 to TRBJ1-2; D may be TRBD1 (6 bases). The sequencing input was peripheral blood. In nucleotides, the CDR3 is TGTGCCAGCAGCCTCACCGGACAGTTTTACTATGGCTACACCTTC. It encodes CASSLTGQFYYGYTF.